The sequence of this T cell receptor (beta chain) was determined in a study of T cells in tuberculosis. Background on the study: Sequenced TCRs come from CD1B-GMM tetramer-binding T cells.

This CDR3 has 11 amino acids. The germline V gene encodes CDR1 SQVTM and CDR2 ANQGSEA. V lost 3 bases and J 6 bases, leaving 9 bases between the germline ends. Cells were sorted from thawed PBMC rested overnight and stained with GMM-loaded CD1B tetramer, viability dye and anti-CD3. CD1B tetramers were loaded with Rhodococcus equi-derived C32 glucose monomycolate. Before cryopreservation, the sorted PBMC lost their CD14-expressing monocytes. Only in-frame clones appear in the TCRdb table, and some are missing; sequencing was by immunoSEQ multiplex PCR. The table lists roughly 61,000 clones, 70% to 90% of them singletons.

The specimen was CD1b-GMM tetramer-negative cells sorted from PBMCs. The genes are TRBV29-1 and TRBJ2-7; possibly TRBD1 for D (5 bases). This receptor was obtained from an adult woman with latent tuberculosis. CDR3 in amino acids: CSVDWGPEQYF. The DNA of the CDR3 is TGCAGCGTTGATTGGGGCCCCGAGCAGTACTTC.